This T cell receptor (beta chain) originates from a study of shared clonotypes between healthy human individuals. Naivety among CD8 cells was defined by CD45RO negativity and positive CCR7 selection, thereby excluding terminally differentiated effector memory CD45RA+ cells. For each subset, genomic DNA was distributed in equal portions over several immunoSEQ plates. Measured with immunoSEQ multiplex PCR; TCRdb has only the in-frame clones, and not every one. The sample includes hundreds of thousands of clones, about 96% seen only once; the top ten take less than 0.13%. As to this clone: Its antigen remains unidentified.

CDR3 size: 15 residues. The trim removed 3 bases at V and 4 bases at J, leaving 6 bases unmatched. The germline gives CDR1 SGDLS, CDR2 YYNGEE. Study-wide findings and caveats: Generally, naive subsets came out with larger estimated richness than memory subsets.

The sample comprised naive CD8+ T cells sorted from blood. The V call is TRBV9, the J call TRBJ2-1; 8 bases are shared with TRBD1. The TCR sequence derives from a woman in her 30s in good health. Here the CDR3 DNA reads TGTGCCAGCAGCGGCCGGGACAGGTCTTACAATGAGCAGTTCTTC. This codes for CASSGRDRSYNEQFF. Full variable domain (rest looked up from reference TRBV9 and TRBJ2-1): DSGVTQTPKHLITATGQRVTLRCSPRSGDLSVYWYQQSLDQGLQFLIQYYNGEERAKGNILERFSAQQFPDLHSELNLSSLELGDSALYFCASSGRDRSYNEQFFGPGTRLTVL.